Listed here is a single TCR beta chain. It lacks a known antigen. No base-level quality is on record; no much larger clone is a single base apart. These data are taken from a study of CD8 T cells in Susac syndrome (dated by TCRdb to the late 2010s). The study in broad terms: Of the Susac syndrome patients who were sequenced, more than five had clinically active disease and 8 or 9 were in clinical remission. Susac syndrome patients were therapy-naive, on corticosteroids (some also receiving IVIg), or on IVIg alone at blood withdrawal. Whether CD8+ T cell activation and differentiation in Susac syndrome was antigen driven was tested using repertoire sequencing. CD8+ T cell repertoire clonality was compared between about a dozen healthy donors, approximately 14 Susac syndrome patients and fewer than 19 multiple sclerosis patients. Overall results and qualifications from the work: The study acknowledged that relatively few individuals were included in the TCR sequencing and HLA analysis. Around 16 and five Susac-specific public clones were found in the total CD8+ and CD8+ TEMRA repertoires, respectively. Susac syndrome CD8+ repertoires showed clonal expansion, highest in CD8+ TEMRA cells and greater in clinically active than remitting patients.

High-throughput TCR beta sequencing profiled peripheral blood CD8+ and CD4+ T cells from healthy donors, Susac syndrome patients and multiple sclerosis patients. The Susac syndrome patients fulfilled recently defined diagnostic criteria for definite or probable disease. Bulk CD8+ and CD4+ T cells were purified by magnetic negative isolation, while CD8+ TEMRA cells were enriched using FACS. Blood was drawn into EDTA tubes, processed within 24 hours, and PBMCs were isolated by density gradient centrifugation. PBMCs intended for TCR sequencing were cryopreserved in liquid nitrogen and thawed later in a water bath at 37 degrees C. Purity of sorted or isolated CD4+, CD8+ and CD8+ TEMRA cells was at least 90%. RNA was extracted using the RNeasy kit, and roughly 0.45 to 1 microgram was reverse transcribed with random hexamers. The immunoSEQ multiplex PCR assay, which covers 54 Vbeta and 13 Jbeta segments, was used to amplify TCR beta CDR3 regions. Bias from PCR amplification was corrected by using a synthetic template baseline for primer optimization and for computational correction. From the authors' description of their analysis: Reads were annotated to V, D and J genes according to IMGT and were analyzed with immunoSEQ Analyzer, with only productive sequences retained. Clonality was calculated as one minus the Shannon entropy normalized by log2 of the number of productive unique sequences. Public and private clones were assessed among the 100 most prevalent clones of each patient and control. Susac-specific clones were defined as absent from healthy and MS cohorts, over a thousand published viral clones and other ImmuneACCESS disease sequences. Through fastp at Q25 and MiXCR, TCRdb rebuilt clones from the public reads, retaining in-frame beta chains. Identical CDR3 protein sequences are pooled into one entry, listed with their most common genes and DNA. The authors' filters were not applied to this entry. Across this sample there are fewer than 90,000 distinct CDR3 sequences, with approximately 93% seen only once. The ten top clones hold around 0.45% of the sample.

The CDR3, cysteine through phenylalanine, is 14 amino acids long. Left in the record is the CDR3 DNA by itself, 42 bases read in frame from the first base. Reading the germline V gene gives CDR1 SGHRS and CDR2 YFSETQ. The trim is 2 bases for V and 4 bases for J, with a gap of 12 bases between the germline ends. The origin of this receptor is a human donor with Susac syndrome. The sequencing sample was made of CD8+ T cells from PBMCs. Here the chain combines TRBV5-1 and TRBJ2-5; the D assignment is uncertain and may be TRBD1 or TRBD2, with 5 bases supporting each. The bases read TGCGCCAGCAGCTTCCCCGGGGCCGGAGAGACCCAGTACTTC. Its protein product is CASSFPGAGETQYF.